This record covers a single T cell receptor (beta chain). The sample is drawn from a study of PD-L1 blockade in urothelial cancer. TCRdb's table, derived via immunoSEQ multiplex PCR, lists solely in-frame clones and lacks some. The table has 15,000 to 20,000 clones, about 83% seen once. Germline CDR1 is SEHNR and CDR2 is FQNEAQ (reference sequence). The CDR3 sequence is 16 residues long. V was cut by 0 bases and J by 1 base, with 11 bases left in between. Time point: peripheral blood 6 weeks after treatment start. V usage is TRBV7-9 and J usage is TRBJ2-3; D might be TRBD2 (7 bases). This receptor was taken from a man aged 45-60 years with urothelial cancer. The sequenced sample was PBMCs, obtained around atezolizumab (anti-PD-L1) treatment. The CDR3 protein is CASSLAEGGGTDTQYF. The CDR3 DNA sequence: TGTGCCAGCAGCTTAGCGGAGGGGGGGGGCACAGATACGCAGTATTTT.